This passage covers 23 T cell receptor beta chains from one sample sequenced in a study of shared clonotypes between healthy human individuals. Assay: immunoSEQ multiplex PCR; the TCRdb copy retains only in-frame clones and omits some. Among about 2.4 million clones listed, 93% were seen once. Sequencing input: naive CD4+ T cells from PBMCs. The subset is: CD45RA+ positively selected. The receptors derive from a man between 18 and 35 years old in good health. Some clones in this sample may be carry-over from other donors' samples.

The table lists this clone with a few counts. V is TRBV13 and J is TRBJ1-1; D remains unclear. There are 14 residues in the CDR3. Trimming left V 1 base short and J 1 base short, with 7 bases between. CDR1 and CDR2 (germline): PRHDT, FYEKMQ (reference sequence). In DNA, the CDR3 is TGTGCCAGCAGCTTAGCAGGAACGAACACTGAAGCTTTCTTT. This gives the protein CASSLAGTNTEAFF.

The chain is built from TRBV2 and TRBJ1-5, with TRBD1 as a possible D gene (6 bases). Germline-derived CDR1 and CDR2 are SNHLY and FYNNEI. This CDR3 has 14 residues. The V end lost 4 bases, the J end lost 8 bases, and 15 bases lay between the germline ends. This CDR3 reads CASSGSTGEEPQHF. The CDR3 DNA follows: TGTGCCAGCAGTGGATCGACAGGCGAGGAGCCCCAGCATTTT.

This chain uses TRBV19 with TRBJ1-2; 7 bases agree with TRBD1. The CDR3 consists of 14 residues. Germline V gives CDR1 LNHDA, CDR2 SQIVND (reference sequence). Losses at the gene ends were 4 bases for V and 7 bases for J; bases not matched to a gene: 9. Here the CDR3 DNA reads TGTGCCAGTAGTACCGACAGGGTTAAGGGTGGCTACACCTTC. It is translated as CASSTDRVKGGYTF.

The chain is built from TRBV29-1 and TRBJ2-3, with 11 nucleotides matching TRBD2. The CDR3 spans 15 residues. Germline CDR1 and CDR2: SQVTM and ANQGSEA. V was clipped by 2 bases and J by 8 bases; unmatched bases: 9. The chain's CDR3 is CSVEPGLAAAGTQYF. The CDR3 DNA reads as TGCAGCGTTGAACCGGGACTAGCGGCCGCGGGTACGCAGTATTTT.

As DNA, the CDR3 is TGCGCCAGCAGTAATATGGGGGTAGCTGGAAACACCATATATTTT. This encodes CASSNMGVAGNTIYF. The gene calls are TRBV5-1 and TRBJ1-3; TRBD1 is a possible D gene (5 bases). CDR3 size: 15 residues. Germline CDR1 and CDR2: SGHRS and YFSETQ. Between the trimmed V and J ends, which lost 5 bases and 2 bases, there was a span of 14 bases.

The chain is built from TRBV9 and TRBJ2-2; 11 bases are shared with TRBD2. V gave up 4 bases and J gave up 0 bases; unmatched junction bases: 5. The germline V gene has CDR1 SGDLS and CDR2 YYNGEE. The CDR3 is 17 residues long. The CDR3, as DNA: TGTGCCAGCAGCCCACGACTAGCGGGAACGAACACCGGGGAGCTGTTTTTT. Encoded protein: CASSPRLAGTNTGELFF. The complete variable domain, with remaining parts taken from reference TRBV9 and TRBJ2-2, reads DSGVTQTPKHLITATGQRVTLRCSPRSGDLSVYWYQQSLDQGLQFLIQYYNGEERAKGNILERFSAQQFPDLHSELNLSSLELGDSALYFCASSPRLAGTNTGELFFGEGSRLTVL.

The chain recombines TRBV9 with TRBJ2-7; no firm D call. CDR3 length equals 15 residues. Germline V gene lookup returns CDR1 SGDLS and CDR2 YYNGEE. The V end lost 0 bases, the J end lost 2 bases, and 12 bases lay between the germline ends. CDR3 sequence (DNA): TGTGCCAGCAGCGTAGGGAACCTATTTACCTACGAGCAGTACTTC. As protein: CASSVGNLFTYEQYF.

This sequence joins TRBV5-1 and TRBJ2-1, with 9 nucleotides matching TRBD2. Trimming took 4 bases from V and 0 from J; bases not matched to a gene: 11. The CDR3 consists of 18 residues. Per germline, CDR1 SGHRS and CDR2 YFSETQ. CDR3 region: CASSKRSSGADSYNEQFF. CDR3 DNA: TGCGCCAGCAGCAAGCGATCTAGCGGGGCAGACTCCTACAATGAGCAGTTCTTC.

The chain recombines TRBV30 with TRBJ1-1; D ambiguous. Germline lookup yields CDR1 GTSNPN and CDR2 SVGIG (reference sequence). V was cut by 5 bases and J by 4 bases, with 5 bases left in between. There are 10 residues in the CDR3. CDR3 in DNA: TGTGCCTGGGGTACCACTGAAGCTTTCTTT. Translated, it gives CAWGTTEAFF.

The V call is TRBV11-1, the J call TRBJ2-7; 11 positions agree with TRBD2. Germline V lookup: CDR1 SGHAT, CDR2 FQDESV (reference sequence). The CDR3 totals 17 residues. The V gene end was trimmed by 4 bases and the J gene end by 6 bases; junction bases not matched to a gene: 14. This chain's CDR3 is CASSCLRLAGTVCEQYF. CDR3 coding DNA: TGTGCCAGCAGCTGCCTTAGACTAGCGGGGACCGTGTGCGAGCAGTACTTC.

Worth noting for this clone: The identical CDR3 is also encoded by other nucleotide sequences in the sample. CDR3: CASSLGLQETQYF. Here the CDR3 DNA reads TGTGCCAGCAGCTTAGGCTTGCAAGAGACCCAGTACTTC. The chain employs TRBV11-1 and TRBJ2-5; D call uncertain. The V end lost 1 base, the J end lost 2 bases, and 5 bases lay between the germline ends. This CDR3 spans 13 amino acids. Germline-derived CDR1 and CDR2 are SGHAT and FQDESV (reference sequence). Full variable domain (outside the CDR3, taken from reference TRBV11-1 and TRBJ2-5): EAEVAQSPRYKITEKSQAVAFWCDPISGHATLYWYRQILGQGPELLVQFQDESVVDDSQLPKDRFSAERLKGVDSTLKIQPAELGDSAMYLCASSLGLQETQYFGPGTRLLVL.

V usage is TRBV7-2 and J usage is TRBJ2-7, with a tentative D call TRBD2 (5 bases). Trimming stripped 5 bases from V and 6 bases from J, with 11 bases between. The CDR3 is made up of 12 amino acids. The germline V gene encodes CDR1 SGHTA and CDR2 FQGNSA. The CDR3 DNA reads TGTGCCAGCAGCGGTTGGAGGCCCGAGCAGTACTTC. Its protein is CASSGWRPEQYF. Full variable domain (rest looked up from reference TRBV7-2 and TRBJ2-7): GAGVSQSPSNKVTEKGKDVELRCDPISGHTALYWYRQSLGQGLEFLIYFQGNSAPDKSGLPSDRFSAERTGGSVSTLTIQRTQQEDSAVYLCASSGWRPEQYFGPGTRLTVT.

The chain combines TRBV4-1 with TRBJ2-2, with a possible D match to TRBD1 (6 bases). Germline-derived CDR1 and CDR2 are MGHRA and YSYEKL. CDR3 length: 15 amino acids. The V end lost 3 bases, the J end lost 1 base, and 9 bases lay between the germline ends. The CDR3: CASSHPDRNTGELFF. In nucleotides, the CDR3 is TGCGCCAGCAGCCACCCGGACAGGAACACCGGGGAGCTGTTTTTT.

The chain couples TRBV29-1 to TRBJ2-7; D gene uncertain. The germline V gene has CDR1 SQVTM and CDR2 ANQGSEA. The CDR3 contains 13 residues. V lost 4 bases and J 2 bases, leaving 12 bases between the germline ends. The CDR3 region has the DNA TGCAGCGTTGGGTTGCAGGAGACCTACGAGCAGTACTTC. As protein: CSVGLQETYEQYF.

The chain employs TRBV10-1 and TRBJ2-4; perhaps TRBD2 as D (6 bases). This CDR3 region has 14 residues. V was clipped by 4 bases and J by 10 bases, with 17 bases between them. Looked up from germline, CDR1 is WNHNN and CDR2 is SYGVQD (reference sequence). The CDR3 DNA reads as TGCGCCAGCAGTGTACGGGGGTTGCCTCAAATTCAGTACTTC. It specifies CASSVRGLPQIQYF.

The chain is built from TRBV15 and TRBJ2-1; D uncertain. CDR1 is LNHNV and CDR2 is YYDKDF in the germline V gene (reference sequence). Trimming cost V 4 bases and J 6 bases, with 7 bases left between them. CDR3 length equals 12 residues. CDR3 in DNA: TGTGCCACCAGCACAGAACCCAATGAGCAGTTCTTC. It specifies CATSTEPNEQFF.

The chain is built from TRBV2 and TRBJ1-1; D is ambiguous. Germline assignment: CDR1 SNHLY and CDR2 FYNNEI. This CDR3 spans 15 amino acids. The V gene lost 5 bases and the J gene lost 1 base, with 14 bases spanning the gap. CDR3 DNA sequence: TGTGCCAGCAGTCTATACATTACTTCGAACACTGAAGCTTTCTTT. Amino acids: CASSLYITSNTEAFF.

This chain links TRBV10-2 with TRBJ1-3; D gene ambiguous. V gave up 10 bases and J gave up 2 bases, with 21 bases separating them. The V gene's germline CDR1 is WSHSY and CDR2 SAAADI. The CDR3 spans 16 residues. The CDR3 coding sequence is TGCGCCACCTCAAGTTGGGTCGGAAAGGCTGGAAACACCATATATTTT. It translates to CATSSWVGKAGNTIYF.

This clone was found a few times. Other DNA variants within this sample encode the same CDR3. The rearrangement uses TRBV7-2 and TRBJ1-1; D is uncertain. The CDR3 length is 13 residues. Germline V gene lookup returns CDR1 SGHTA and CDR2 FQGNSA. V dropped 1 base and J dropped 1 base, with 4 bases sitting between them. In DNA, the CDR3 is TGTGCCAGCAGCTTAGTGGGGAACACTGAAGCTTTCTTT. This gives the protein CASSLVGNTEAFF.

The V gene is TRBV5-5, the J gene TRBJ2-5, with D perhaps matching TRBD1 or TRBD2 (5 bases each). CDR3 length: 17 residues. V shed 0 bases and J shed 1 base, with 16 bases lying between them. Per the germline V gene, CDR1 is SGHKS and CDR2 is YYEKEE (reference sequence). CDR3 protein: CASSLGLGAGIQETQYF. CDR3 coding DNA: TGTGCCAGCAGCTTGGGTCTAGGGGCGGGTATCCAAGAGACCCAGTACTTC.

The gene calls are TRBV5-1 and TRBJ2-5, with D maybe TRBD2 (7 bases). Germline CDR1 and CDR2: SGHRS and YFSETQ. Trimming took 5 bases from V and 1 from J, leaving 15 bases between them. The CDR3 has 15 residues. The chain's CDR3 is CASSFAGAAQETQYF. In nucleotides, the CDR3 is TGCGCCAGCAGTTTCGCGGGGGCAGCCCAAGAGACCCAGTACTTC.

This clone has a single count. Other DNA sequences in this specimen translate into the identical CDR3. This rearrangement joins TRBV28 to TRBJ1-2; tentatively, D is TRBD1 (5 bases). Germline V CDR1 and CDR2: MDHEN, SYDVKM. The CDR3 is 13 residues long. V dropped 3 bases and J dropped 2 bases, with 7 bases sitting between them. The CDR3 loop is CASSFRGNYGYTF. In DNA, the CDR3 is TGTGCCAGCAGTTTTAGGGGCAACTATGGCTACACCTTC.

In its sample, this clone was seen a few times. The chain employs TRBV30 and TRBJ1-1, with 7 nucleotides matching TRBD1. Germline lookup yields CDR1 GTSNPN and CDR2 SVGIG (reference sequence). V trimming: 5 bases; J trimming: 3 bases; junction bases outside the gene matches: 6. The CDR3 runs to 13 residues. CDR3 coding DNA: TGTGCCTGGGGCAGGGGGACAGACACTGAAGCTTTCTTT. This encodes CAWGRGTDTEAFF.